The clone carrying this TCR beta chain was observed a few times. Authors' analysis steps: Nucleated cell number was recorded as an estimate derived from reference gene primer amplification. Some clones are missing from TCRdb's copy, which holds only in-frame ones; the method was immunoSEQ multiplex PCR. Clone size and the V and J calls come from that table; the DNA yielded D and trimming. The sample contains some 190,000 clones, more than 80% of which appear only once. This sample was included in a study of blood T cell repertoires in COVID-19. Whole-study context: The United States, Italy and Spain provided the acute and convalescent COVID-19 samples. T cells, B-cell-depleted T cells, or PBMCs supplied cDNA or gDNA.

CDR3 length equals 16 residues. V was cut by 5 bases and J by 5 bases, with 21 bases left in between. Germline-derived CDR1 and CDR2 are SGHNT and YENEEA. The chain uses TRBV11-3 and TRBJ1-1, with TRBD1 as a possible D gene (6 bases). The sequencing sample was made of peripheral blood. The receptor comes from a woman aged 55 to 70 with acute or convalescent COVID-19. CDR3 DNA: TGTGCCAGCAGCCCAAAGCGGGGGCGTCCGCTAACTGAAGCTTTCTTT. This gives the protein CASSPKRGRPLTEAFF. The whole variable domain, filled in from reference TRBV11-3 and TRBJ1-1, reads EAGVVQSPRYKIIEKKQPVAFWCNPISGHNTLYWYLQNLGQGPELLIRYENEEAVDDSQLPKDRFSAERLKGVDSTLKIQPAELGDSAVYLCASSPKRGRPLTEAFFGQGTRLTVV.